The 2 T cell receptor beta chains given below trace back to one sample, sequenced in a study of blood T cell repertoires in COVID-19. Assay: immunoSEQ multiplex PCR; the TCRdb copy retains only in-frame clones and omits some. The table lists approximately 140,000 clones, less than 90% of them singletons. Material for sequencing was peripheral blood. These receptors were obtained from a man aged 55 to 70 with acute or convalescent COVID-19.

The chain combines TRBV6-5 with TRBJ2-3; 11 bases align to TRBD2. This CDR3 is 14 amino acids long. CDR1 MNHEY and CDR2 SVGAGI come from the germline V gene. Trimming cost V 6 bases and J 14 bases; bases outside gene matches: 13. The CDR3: CASSSGVAGGRRYF. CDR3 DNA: TGTGCCAGCAGCTCCGGGGTAGCGGGGGGGCGGAGGTATTTT.

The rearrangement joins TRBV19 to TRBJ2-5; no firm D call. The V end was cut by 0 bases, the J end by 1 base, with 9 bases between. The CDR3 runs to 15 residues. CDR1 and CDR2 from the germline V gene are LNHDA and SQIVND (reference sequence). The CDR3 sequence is CASSIDPARQETQYF. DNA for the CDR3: TGTGCCAGTAGTATAGATCCAGCGCGCCAAGAGACCCAGTACTTC.